This TCR beta chain was sequenced for a study of radiation and T cells in renal cell carcinoma. Trimming shortened V by 5 bases and J by 3 bases, and 13 bases separated the two germline ends. This CDR3 has 15 amino acids. Per germline, CDR1 LNHNV and CDR2 YYDKDF (reference sequence). The method was immunoSEQ multiplex PCR; TCRdb's version includes in-frame clones alone and lacks a portion of them. The data show approximately 16,000 clones, about three fifths seen once. Treatment given: treatment-naive control, cytoreductive nephrectomy. Sequenced control tumors were from about 11 males and several females, median age roughly 61.

The sequenced sample was tumor tissue, obtained from a patient whose treatment was nephrectomy without radiotherapy. The chain combines TRBV15 with TRBJ1-4; tentative D call: TRBD1 (6 bases). This sequence was found in a man aged 50-59 years with renal cell carcinoma. The CDR3 nucleotides read TGTGCCACCAGCGAGAGGCCAGGGGCTAATGAAAAACTGTTTTTT. Its protein is CATSERPGANEKLFF.